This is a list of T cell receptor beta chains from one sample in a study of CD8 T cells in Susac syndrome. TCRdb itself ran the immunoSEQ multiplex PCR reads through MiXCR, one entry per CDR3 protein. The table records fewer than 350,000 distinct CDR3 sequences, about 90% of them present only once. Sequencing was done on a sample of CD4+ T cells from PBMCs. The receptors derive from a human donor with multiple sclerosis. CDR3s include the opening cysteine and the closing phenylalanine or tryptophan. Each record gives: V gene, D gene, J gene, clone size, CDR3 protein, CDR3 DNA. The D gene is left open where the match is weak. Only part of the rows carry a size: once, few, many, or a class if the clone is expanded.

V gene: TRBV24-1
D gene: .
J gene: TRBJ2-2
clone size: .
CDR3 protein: CATSWDTGELFF
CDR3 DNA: TGTGCCACCAGTTGGGACACCGGGGAGCTGTTTTTT

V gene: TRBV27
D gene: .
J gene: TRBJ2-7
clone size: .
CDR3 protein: CASSFGQGTYEQYF
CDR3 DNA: TGTGCCAGCAGTTTTGGTCAGGGTACCTACGAGCAGTACTTC

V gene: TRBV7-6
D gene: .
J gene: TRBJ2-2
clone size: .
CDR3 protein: CASSLGGPTGPNTGELFF
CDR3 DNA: TGTGCCAGCAGCTTAGGGGGACCGACAGGCCCGAACACCGGGGAGCTGTTTTTT

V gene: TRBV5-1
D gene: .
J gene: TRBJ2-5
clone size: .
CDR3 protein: CASRRTGYQETQYF
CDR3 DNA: TGCGCCAGCAGACGTACCGGGTACCAAGAGACCCAGTACTTC

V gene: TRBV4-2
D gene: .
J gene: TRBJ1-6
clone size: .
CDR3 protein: CASSQDPLSWSSPLHF
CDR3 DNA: TGTGCCAGCAGCCAAGATCCTCTAAGTTGGAGTTCACCCCTCCACTTT

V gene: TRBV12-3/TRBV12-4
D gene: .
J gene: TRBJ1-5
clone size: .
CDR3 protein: CASSFDRSNQPQHF
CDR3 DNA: TGTGCCAGCAGTTTCGACAGGAGCAATCAGCCCCAGCATTTT

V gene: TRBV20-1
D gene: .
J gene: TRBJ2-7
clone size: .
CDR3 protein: CSATFPRPNYEQYF
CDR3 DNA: TGCAGTGCTACTTTCCCCAGGCCAAACTACGAGCAGTACTTC

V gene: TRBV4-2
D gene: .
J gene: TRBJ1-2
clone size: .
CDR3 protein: CASSQFATDRDYGYTF
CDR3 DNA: TGTGCCAGCAGCCAATTTGCGACAGACCGGGACTATGGCTACACCTTC

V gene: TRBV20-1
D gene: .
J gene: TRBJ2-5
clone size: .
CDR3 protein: CSASLPQETQYF
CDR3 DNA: TGCAGTGCTAGTCTCCCACAAGAGACCCAGTACTTC

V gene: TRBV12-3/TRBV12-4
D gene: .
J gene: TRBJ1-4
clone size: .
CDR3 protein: CASSAGRSEKLFF
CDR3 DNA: TGTGCCAGCAGTGCCGGCCGATCGGAAAAACTGTTTTTT

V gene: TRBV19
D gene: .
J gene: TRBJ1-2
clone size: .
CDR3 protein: CASSMGQFYGYTF
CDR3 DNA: TGTGCCAGTAGTATGGGCCAGTTCTATGGCTACACCTTC

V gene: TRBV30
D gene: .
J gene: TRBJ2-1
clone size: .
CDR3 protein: CAWSAFGEQFF
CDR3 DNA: TGTGCCTGGAGTGCTTTCGGTGAGCAGTTCTTC

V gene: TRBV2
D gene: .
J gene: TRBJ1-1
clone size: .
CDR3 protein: CASGTGRNTEAFF
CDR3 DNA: TGTGCCAGCGGAACAGGGAGGAACACTGAAGCTTTCTTT

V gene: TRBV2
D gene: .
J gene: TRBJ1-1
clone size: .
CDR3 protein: CASRRENTEAFF
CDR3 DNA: TGTGCCAGCCGGAGGGAGAACACTGAAGCTTTCTTT

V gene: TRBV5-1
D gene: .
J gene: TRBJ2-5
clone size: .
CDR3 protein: CASSLDLNGETQYF
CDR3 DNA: TGCGCCAGCAGCTTGGATCTTAACGGGGAGACCCAGTACTTC

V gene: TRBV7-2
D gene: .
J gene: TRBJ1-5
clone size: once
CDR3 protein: CASSSRPGGQPQHF
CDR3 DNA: TGTGCCAGCAGCTCCCGCCCCGGGGGTCAGCCCCAGCATTTT

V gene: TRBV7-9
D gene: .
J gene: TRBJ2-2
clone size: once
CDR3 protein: CASSLRRVSNTGELFF
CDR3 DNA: TGTGCCAGCAGCTTACGACGGGTTTCGAACACCGGGGAGCTGTTTTTT

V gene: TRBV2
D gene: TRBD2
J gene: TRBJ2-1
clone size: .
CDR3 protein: CASSGGATSVGEQFF
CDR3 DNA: TGTGCCAGCAGTGGAGGGGCGACTAGCGTGGGTGAGCAGTTCTTC

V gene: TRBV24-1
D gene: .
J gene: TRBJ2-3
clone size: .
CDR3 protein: CATSDFNPDTQYF
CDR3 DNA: TGTGCCACCAGTGATTTTAACCCAGATACGCAGTATTTT

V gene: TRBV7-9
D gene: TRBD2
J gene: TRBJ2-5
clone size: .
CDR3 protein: CASSLSGGKTQYF
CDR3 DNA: TGTGCCAGCAGCTTAAGCGGGGGGAAGACCCAGTACTTC

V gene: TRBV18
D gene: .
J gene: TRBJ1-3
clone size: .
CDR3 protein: CASSPNARSSGNTIYF
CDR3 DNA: TGTGCCAGCTCACCAAATGCACGAAGCTCTGGAAACACCATATATTTT

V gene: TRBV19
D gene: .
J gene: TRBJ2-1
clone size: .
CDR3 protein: CASRVTSYNEQFF
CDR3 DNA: TGTGCCAGCCGGGTGACTTCCTACAATGAGCAGTTCTTC

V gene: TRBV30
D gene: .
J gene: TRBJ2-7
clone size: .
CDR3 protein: CAWSGGTRGEQYF
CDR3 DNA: TGTGCCTGGAGTGGTGGTACGCGAGGCGAGCAGTACTTC

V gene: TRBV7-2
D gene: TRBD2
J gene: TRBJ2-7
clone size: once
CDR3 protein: CASSSLRGLAGVKGEQYF
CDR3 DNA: TGTGCCAGCAGCTCCCTTCGGGGACTAGCGGGAGTAAAAGGAGAGCAGTACTTC

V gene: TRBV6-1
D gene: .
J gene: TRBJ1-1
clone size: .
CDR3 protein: CASSEGRRPSMNTEAFF
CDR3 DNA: TGTGCCAGCAGTGAGGGCAGGCGGCCTTCGATGAACACTGAAGCTTTCTTT

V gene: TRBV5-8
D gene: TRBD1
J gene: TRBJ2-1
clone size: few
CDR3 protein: CASSLVPGQGYNEQFF
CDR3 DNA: TGTGCCAGCAGCTTGGTACCGGGACAGGGTTACAATGAGCAGTTCTTC

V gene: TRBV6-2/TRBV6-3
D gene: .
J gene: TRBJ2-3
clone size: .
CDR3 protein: CASFGPRGTDTQYF
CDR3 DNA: TGTGCCAGCTTTGGTCCCCGAGGCACAGATACGCAGTATTTT

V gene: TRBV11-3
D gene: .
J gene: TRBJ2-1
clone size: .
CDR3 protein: CAGSSHRGRQFF
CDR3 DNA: TGTGCCGGCAGCTCCCATAGGGGTAGGCAGTTCTTC

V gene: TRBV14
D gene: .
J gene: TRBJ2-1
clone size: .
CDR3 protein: CASSQDGRDEQFF
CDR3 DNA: TGTGCCAGCAGCCAAGATGGCAGGGATGAGCAGTTCTTC

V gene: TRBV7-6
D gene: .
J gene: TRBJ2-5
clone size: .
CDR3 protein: CASSLPPGTREETQYF
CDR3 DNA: TGTGCCAGCAGTTTGCCCCCCGGGACCAGGGAAGAGACCCAGTACTTC

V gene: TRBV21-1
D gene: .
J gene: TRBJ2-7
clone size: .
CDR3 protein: CATSEIDGGGTYEQYF
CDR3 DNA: TGTGCCACCTCTGAGATAGACGGAGGGGGAACCTACGAGCAGTACTTC

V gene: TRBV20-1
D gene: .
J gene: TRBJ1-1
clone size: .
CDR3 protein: CSARETGMEAFF
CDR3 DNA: TGCAGTGCGCGGGAGACAGGTATGGAAGCTTTCTTT

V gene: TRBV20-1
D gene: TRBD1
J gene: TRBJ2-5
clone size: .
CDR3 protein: CSAPWTGRETQYF
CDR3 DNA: TGCAGTGCTCCTTGGACAGGGCGAGAGACCCAGTACTTC

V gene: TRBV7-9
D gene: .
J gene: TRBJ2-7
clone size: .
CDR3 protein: CASSLFAGSPSRAYF
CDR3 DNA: TGTGCCAGCAGCTTATTCGCAGGGTCCCCCAGCCGAGCGTACTTC

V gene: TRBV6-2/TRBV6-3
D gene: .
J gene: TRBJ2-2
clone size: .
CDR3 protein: CASSYSRGLFGTGELFF
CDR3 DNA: TGTGCCAGCAGTTACTCTCGGGGCCTCTTCGGGACCGGGGAGCTGTTTTTT

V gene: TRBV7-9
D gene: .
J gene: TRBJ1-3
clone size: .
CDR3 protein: CASSATGGPGNTIYF
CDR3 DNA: TGTGCCAGCAGCGCAACGGGGGGCCCGGGGAACACCATATATTTT

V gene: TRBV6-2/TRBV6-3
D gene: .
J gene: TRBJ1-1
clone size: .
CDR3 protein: CASSYGSAISGFF
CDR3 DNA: TGTGCCAGCAGTTATGGTTCAGCCATTTCAGGTTTCTTT

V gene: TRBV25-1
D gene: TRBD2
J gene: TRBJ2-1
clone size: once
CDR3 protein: CASAGDLYNEQFF
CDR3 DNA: TGTGCCAGCGCGGGAGATCTCTACAATGAGCAGTTCTTC

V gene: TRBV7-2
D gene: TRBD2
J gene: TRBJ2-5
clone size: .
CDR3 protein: CASSLASGRFGETQYF
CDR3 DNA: TGTGCCAGCAGCTTAGCTAGCGGGAGGTTCGGGGAGACCCAGTACTTC

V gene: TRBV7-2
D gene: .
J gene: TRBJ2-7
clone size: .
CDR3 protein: CASSFRGALTYEQYF
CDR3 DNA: TGTGCCAGCAGCTTTAGGGGGGCGCTTACCTACGAGCAGTACTTC

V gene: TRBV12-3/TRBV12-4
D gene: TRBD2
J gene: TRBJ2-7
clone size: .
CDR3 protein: CASSWAGGYEQYF
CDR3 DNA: TGTGCCAGCAGTTGGGCGGGGGGGTACGAGCAGTACTTC

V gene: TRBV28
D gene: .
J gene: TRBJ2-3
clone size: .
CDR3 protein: CASSLLARDDTQYF
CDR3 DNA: TGTGCCAGCAGTTTACTAGCGCGCGACGATACGCAGTATTTT

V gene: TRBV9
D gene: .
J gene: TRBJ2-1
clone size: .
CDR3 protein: CASSVGVETGIGNEQFF
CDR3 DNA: TGTGCCAGCAGCGTAGGCGTCGAGACTGGCATCGGAAATGAGCAGTTCTTC

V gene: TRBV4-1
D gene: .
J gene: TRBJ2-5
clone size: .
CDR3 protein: CASSQMPLGPRETQYF
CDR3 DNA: TGCGCCAGCAGCCAAATGCCGTTAGGGCCTCGGGAGACCCAGTACTTC

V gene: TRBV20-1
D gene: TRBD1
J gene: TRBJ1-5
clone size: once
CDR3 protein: CSANRGIGQPQHF
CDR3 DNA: TGCAGTGCAAACAGGGGAATTGGACAGCCCCAGCATTTT

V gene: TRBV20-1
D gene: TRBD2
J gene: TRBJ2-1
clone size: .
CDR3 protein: CSAIPTPGGENEQFF
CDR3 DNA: TGCAGTGCTATCCCAACCCCGGGAGGGGAGAATGAGCAGTTCTTC

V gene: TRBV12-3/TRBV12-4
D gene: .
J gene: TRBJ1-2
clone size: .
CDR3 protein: CASSPARGSRGYTF
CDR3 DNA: TGTGCCAGCAGCCCTGCGAGGGGCAGCCGCGGCTACACCTTC

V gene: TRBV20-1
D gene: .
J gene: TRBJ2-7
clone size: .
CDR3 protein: CSAADPSSYEQYF
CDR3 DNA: TGCAGTGCCGCGGATCCTAGCTCCTACGAGCAGTACTTC

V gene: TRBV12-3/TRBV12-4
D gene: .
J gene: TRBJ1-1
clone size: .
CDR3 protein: CASSFSTQNTEAFF
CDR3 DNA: TGTGCCAGCAGTTTTTCGACACAGAACACTGAAGCTTTCTTT

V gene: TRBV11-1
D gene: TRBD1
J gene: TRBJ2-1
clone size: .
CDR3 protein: CASSPWTGGNNEQFF
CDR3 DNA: TGTGCCAGCAGCCCCTGGACAGGGGGAAACAATGAGCAGTTCTTC

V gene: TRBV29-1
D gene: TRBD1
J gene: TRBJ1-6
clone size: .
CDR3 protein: CSVMTGRSYNSPLHF
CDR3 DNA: TGCAGCGTTATGACAGGGAGATCCTATAATTCACCCCTCCACTTT

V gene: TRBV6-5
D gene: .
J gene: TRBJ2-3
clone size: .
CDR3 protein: CASKSNTQYF
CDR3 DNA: TGTGCCAGCAAATCGAATACGCAGTATTTT

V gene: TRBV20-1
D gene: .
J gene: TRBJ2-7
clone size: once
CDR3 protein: CSATSSRGGNNYEQYF
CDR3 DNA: TGCAGTGCCACCTCCTCAAGGGGGGGGAACAACTACGAGCAGTACTTC

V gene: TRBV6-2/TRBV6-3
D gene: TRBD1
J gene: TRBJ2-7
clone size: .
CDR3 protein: CASSPGGTTKQYF
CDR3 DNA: TGTGCCAGCAGCCCAGGGGGTACTACGAAGCAGTACTTC

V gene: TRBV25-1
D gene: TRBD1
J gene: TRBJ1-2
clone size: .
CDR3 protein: CASSPPDRVGYGYTF
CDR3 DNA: TGTGCCAGCAGTCCCCCCGACAGGGTTGGCTATGGCTACACCTTC

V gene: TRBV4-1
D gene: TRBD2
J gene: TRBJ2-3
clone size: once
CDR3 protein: CASSQVSGRKFRADTQYF
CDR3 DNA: TGCGCCAGCAGCCAAGTTAGCGGGAGGAAATTTAGGGCAGATACGCAGTATTTT

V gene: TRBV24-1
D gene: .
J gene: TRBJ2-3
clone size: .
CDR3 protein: CATSDRAFGDTQYF
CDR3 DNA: TGTGCCACCAGTGACCGAGCTTTCGGAGATACGCAGTATTTT

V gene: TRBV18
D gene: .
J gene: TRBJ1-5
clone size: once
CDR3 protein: CASSPMDSNQPQHF
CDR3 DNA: TGTGCCAGCTCACCAATGGATTCCAATCAGCCCCAGCATTTT

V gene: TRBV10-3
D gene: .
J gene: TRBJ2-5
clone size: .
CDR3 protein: CATGGKQETQYF
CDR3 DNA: TGTGCCACAGGGGGGAAACAAGAGACCCAGTACTTC

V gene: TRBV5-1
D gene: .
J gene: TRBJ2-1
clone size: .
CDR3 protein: CASSLAGRGDNEQFF
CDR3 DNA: TGCGCCAGCAGCTTGGCTGGACGTGGGGACAATGAGCAGTTCTTC